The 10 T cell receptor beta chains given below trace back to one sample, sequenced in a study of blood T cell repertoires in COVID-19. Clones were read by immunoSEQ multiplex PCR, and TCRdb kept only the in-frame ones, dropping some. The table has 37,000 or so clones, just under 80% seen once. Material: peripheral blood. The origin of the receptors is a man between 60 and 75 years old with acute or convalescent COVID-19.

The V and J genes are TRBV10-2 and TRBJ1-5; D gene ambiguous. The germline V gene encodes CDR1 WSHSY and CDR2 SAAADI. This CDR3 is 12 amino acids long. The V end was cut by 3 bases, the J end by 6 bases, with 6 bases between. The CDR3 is CASSEESQPQHF. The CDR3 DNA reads TGCGCCAGCAGTGAAGAGAGTCAGCCCCAGCATTTT.

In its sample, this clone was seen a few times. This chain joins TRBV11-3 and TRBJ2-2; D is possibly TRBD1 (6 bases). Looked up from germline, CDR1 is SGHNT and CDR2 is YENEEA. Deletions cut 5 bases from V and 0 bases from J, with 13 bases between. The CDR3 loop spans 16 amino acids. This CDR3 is CASSAAGTTNTGELFF. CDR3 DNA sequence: TGTGCCAGCAGCGCTGCCGGGACAACGAACACCGGGGAGCTGTTTTTT.

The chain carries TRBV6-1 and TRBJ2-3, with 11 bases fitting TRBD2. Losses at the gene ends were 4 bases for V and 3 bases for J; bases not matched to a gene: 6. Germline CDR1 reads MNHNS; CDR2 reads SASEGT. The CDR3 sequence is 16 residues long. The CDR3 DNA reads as TGTGCCAGCAGTGTACTAACTAGCGGGAGAACAGATACGCAGTATTTT. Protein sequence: CASSVLTSGRTDTQYF.

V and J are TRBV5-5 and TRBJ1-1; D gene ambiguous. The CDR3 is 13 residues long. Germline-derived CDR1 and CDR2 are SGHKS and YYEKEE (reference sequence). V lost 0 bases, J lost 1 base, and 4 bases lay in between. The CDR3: CASSLAENTEAFF. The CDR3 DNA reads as TGTGCCAGCAGCTTGGCAGAGAACACTGAAGCTTTCTTT.

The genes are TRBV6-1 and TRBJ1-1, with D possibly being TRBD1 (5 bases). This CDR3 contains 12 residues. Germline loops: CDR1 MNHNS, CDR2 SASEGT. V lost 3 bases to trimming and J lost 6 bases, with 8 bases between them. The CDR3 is CASSEWGPEAFF. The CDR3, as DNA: TGTGCCAGCAGTGAGTGGGGCCCTGAAGCTTTCTTT.

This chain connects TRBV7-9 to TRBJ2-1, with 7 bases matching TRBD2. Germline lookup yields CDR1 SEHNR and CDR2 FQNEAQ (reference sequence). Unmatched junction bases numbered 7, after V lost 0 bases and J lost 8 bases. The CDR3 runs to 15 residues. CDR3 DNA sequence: TGTGCCAGCAGCTTAGCGGTGGCGGGGGAGGATGAGCAGTTCTTC. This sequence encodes CASSLAVAGEDEQFF.

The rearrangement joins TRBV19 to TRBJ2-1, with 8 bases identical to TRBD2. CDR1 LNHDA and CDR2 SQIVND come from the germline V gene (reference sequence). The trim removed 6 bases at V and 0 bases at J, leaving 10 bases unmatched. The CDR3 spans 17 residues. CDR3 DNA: TGTGCCAGTAGGCCAAGGAGGCGGGAGGCCTCCTACAATGAGCAGTTCTTC. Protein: CASRPRRREASYNEQFF.

The CDR3 here is CASSEGRLAGVPYEQYF. CDR3 sequence (DNA): TGTGCCAGCAGTGAGGGGAGGCTAGCGGGAGTTCCCTACGAGCAGTACTTC. This chain links TRBV2 with TRBJ2-7, with 10 positions matching TRBD2. Trimming took 3 bases from V and 2 from J; bases not matched to a gene: 10. The germline CDR1 and CDR2 sequences are SNHLY and FYNNEI. This CDR3 region has 17 residues.

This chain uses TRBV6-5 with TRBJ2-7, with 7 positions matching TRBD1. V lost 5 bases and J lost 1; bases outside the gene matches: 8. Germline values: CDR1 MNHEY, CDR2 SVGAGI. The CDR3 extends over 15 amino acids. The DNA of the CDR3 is TGTGCCAGCAGTCGTTCGACAGGGTGGTCCTACGAGCAGTACTTC. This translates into CASSRSTGWSYEQYF.

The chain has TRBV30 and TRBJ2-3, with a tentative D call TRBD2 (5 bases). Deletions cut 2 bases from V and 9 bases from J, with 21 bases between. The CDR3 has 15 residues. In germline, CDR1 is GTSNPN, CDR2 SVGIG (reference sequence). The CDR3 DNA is TGTGCCTGGAGTCCCCGGGGTGGACGCGCATGGACGCAGTATTTT. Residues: CAWSPRGGRAWTQYF.